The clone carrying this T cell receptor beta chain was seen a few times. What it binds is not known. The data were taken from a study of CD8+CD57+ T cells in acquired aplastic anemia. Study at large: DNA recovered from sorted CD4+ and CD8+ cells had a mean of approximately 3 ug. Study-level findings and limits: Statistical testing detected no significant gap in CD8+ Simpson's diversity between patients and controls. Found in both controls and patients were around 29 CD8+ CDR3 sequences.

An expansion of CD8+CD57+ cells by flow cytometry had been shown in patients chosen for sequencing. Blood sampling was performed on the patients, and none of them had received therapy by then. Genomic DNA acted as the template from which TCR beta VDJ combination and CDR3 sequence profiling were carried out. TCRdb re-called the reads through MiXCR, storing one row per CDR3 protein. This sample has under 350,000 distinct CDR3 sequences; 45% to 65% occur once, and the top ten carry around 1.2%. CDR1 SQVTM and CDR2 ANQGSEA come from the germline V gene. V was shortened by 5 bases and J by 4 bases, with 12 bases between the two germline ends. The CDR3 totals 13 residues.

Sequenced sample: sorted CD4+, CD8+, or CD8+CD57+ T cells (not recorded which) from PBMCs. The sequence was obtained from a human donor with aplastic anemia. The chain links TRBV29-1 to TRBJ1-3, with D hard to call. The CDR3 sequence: CSVQYVAGNTIYF. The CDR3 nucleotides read TGCAGCGTTCAATATGTGGCGGGAAACACCATATATTTT. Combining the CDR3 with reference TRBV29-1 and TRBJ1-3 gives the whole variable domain SAVISQKPSRDICQRGTSLTIQCQVDSQVTMMFWYRQQPGQSLTLIATANQGSEATYESGFVIDKFPISRPNLTFSTLTVSNMSPEDSSIYLCSVQYVAGNTIYFGEGSWLTVV.